These 19 T cell receptor beta chains share one sample of origin, sequenced in a study of cytomegalovirus exposure and HLA in healthy donors. A multiplex PCR was run with 60 Vbeta primers and 13 Jbeta primers. Clones were sequenced by immunoSEQ multiplex PCR, and TCRdb holds only the in-frame ones, with some missing. The profile shows 150,000 to 200,000 clones, 60% to 80% of them singletons. Sequenced input: PBMCs. The receptors shown here come from a man aged 18 to 29 in good health and CMV-seropositive.

This clone was counted between two and nine times. CDR3 sequence reads: CAWSSQDRPSSGNTIYF. The CDR3, as DNA: TGTGCCTGGAGTTCCCAGGACAGGCCGAGCTCTGGAAACACCATATATTTT. The genes are TRBV30 and TRBJ1-3, with 7 positions matching TRBD1. The CDR3 runs to 17 residues. Germline loops: CDR1 GTSNPN, CDR2 SVGIG (reference sequence). The junction had 10 bases not matched to a gene; V was cut back by 2 bases and J by 0 bases.

This chain uses TRBV7-2 with TRBJ2-5; D possibly corresponds to TRBD2 (5 bases). The CDR3 spans 13 residues. Germline V gives CDR1 SGHTA, CDR2 FQGNSA. V was shortened by 5 bases and J by 4 bases, with 11 bases between the two germline ends. CDR3 residues: CASSGHRGETQYF. CDR3 DNA sequence: TGTGCCAGCAGCGGCCATCGGGGAGAGACCCAGTACTTC.

The chain joins TRBV30 to TRBJ2-5; the match to TRBD2 covers 13 bases. CDR1 GTSNPN and CDR2 SVGIG come from the germline V gene (reference sequence). This CDR3 comprises 15 residues. V lost 2 bases and J lost 4; bases outside the gene matches: 4. CDR3 nucleotides: TGTGCCTGGAGTCCCCGGACTAGCGGGGGAGAGACCCAGTACTTC. Translated: CAWSPRTSGGETQYF.

This rearrangement joins TRBV2 to TRBJ2-7; possibly TRBD1 for D (6 bases). V was trimmed by 7 bases and J by 1 base, leaving 11 bases between them. Germline V gives CDR1 SNHLY, CDR2 FYNNEI. The CDR3 sequence is 13 residues long. DNA for the CDR3: TGTGCCAGCACTCGGGACAATTCCTACGAGCAGTACGTC. Encoded protein: CASTRDNSYEQYV.

The V call is TRBV11-2, the J call TRBJ2-3; tentatively, D is TRBD2 (6 bases). V gave up 1 base and J gave up 6 bases, with 14 bases separating them. The CDR3 consists of 15 residues. Per the germline V gene, CDR1 is SGHAT and CDR2 is FQNNGV. CDR3 in amino acids: CASSLGRVMEDTQYF. Written as DNA, the CDR3 is TGTGCCAGCAGCTTAGGGAGGGTAATGGAGGATACGCAGTATTTT.

In this sample, this clone turned up a few times. V gene TRBV15 combines with J gene TRBJ2-3; no reliable D call. CDR1 is LNHNV, CDR2 YYDKDF, per germline (reference sequence). The V end lost 5 bases, the J end lost 4 bases, and 13 bases lay between the germline ends. The CDR3 is 14 residues long. The CDR3 nucleotides are TGTGCCACCAGCTTTGGCGAGGTCCCAGATACGCAGTATTTT. This translates into CATSFGEVPDTQYF.

The V and J genes are TRBV7-8 and TRBJ2-2, with 7 nucleotides matching TRBD1. The CDR3 is made up of 16 amino acids. V lost 4 bases to trimming and J lost 5 bases; unmatched junction nucleotides: 10. The germline V gene encodes CDR1 SGHVS and CDR2 FQNEAQ. This CDR3 is CASSSRGTEITGELFF. The CDR3 DNA is TGTGCCAGCAGCTCACGTGGGACAGAAATAACCGGGGAGCTGTTTTTT.

This clone was counted only a few times. CDR3 sequence (DNA): TGTGCCAGCAGCTACGGGGGACAGGATGGCTACACCTTC. Its translation is CASSYGGQDGYTF. This chain links TRBV7-9 with TRBJ1-2; 8 bases are a match to TRBD1. CDR1 is SEHNR, CDR2 FQNEAQ, per germline (reference sequence). CDR3 length: 13 amino acids. The V segment lost 4 bases and the J segment 6 bases; nucleotides outside the gene matches: 4.

The chain has TRBV28 and TRBJ1-4; D is unresolved. The CDR3 is 14 amino acids. Trimming left V 6 bases short and J 0 bases short, with 8 bases between. In germline, CDR1 is MDHEN, CDR2 SYDVKM. The CDR3 sequence is CASRESTTNEKLFF. The CDR3 DNA reads TGTGCCAGCAGAGAATCTACAACTAATGAAAAACTGTTTTTT.

This clone was found a few times. This chain links TRBV7-9 with TRBJ2-7; TRBD2 might be the D (6 bases). Germline V lookup: CDR1 SEHNR, CDR2 FQNEAQ (reference sequence). V lost 5 bases and J lost 3, with 17 bases in between. This CDR3 contains 15 residues. The CDR3 here is CASSRTGGAFYEQYV. The CDR3 nucleotides are TGTGCCAGCAGCCGGACTGGCGGGGCTTTCTACGAGCAGTACGTC.

The rearrangement joins TRBV6-1 to TRBJ2-7; 7 bases agree with TRBD2. The CDR3 is made up of 13 amino acids. The germline CDR1 and CDR2 sequences are MNHNS and SASEGT. The V gene end was trimmed by 8 bases and the J gene end by 6 bases; junction bases not matched to a gene: 10. CDR3 residues: CASGMGRAGEQYV. The CDR3 region has the DNA TGTGCCAGCGGGATGGGGAGGGCCGGCGAGCAGTACGTC.

This clone was counted only a few times. The chain joins TRBV18 to TRBJ1-6; 7 bases match TRBD1. This CDR3 is 14 amino acids long. The germline gives CDR1 KGHSH, CDR2 LQKENI. V lost 5 bases and J lost 5; bases outside the gene matches: 3. The CDR3 DNA reads as TGTGCCAGCTCATCCGGGACAGATAATTCACCCCTCCACTTT. Amino acid sequence: CASSSGTDNSPLHF.

This sequence joins TRBV4-1 and TRBJ1-5; D is possibly TRBD1 (5 bases). V was cut by 4 bases and J by 2 bases, with 12 bases left in between. The CDR3 has 15 amino acids. Germline lookup yields CDR1 MGHRA and CDR2 YSYEKL. In DNA form, the CDR3 reads TGCGCCAGCAGCCGGATCAGGGTTGGCAATCAGCCCCAGCATTTT. Translation gives CASSRIRVGNQPQHF.

The chain carries TRBV9 and TRBJ1-2; perhaps TRBD1 as D (5 bases). From germline, CDR1 is SGDLS and CDR2 YYNGEE. CDR3 length equals 17 residues. V dropped 0 bases and J dropped 8 bases, with 23 bases sitting between them. The CDR3 nucleotides read TGTGCCAGCAGCGTAGGAGACAGAACCTTGTCGAGATGGGGCTACACCTTC. It translates to CASSVGDRTLSRWGYTF.

With regard to this clone: This specimen includes other DNA sequences encoding the same CDR3. V and J are TRBV29-1 and TRBJ1-1; 7 bases fit TRBD1. There are 13 residues in the CDR3. CDR1 SQVTM and CDR2 ANQGSEA come from the germline V gene. V was pared by 0 bases and J by 4 bases, with 2 bases of the junction left unmatched. CDR3 protein: CSVEEGGGTEAFF. The CDR3 DNA follows: TGCAGCGTTGAAGAAGGGGGCGGCACTGAAGCTTTCTTT. Full variable domain (outside the CDR3, taken from reference TRBV29-1 and TRBJ1-1): SAVISQKPSRDICQRGTSLTIQCQVDSQVTMMFWYRQQPGQSLTLIATANQGSEATYESGFVIDKFPISRPNLTFSTLTVSNMSPEDSSIYLCSVEEGGGTEAFFGQGTRLTVV.

V and J are TRBV30 and TRBJ1-6; TRBD1 matches at 7 bases. The length of the CDR3 is 15 residues. Trimming at V came to 0 bases and at J to 9 bases, leaving 8 bases not matched to a gene. Germline CDR1 GTSNPN, CDR2 SVGIG (reference sequence). The CDR3 protein is CAWSVGDRETSPLHF. The CDR3 nucleotides are TGTGCCTGGAGTGTAGGTGACAGGGAGACTTCACCCCTCCACTTT.

This chain uses TRBV10-3 with TRBJ2-6, with D unclear. CDR3 length: 15 amino acids. Trimming took 3 bases from V and 0 from J, leaving 6 bases between them. The germline V gene encodes CDR1 ENHRY and CDR2 SYGVKD. The CDR3, as DNA: TGTGCCATCAGTGACACAACCTCTGGGGCCAACGTCCTGACTTTC. The encoded protein is CAISDTTSGANVLTF.

By its share, this clone is medium-sized. The chain is built from TRBV27 and TRBJ2-1; 8 positions agree with TRBD1. This CDR3 region has 15 residues. V was pared by 8 bases and J by 8 bases, with 14 bases of the junction left unmatched. The V gene's germline CDR1 is MNHEY and CDR2 SMNVEV (reference sequence). The CDR3, as DNA: TGTGCCAGCTACCACAGGGGACGGACAGGGCATGAGCAGTTCTTC. This translates into CASYHRGRTGHEQFF.

CDR3 amino acids: CASSDPGRQGAGELFF. Here the CDR3 DNA reads TGTGCCAGCAGTGATCCCGGCCGACAGGGGGCCGGGGAGCTGTTTTTT. This chain uses TRBV6-1 with TRBJ2-2; 9 nucleotides line up with TRBD1. V shed 3 bases and J 6 bases; nucleotides not matched to a gene: 8. CDR1 MNHNS and CDR2 SASEGT come from the germline V gene. The CDR3 is 16 amino acids.